The table lists the clone carrying this T cell receptor (beta chain) with a few counts. This specimen belongs to a study of blood T cell repertoires in COVID-19. This table comes from immunoSEQ multiplex PCR, and its TCRdb copy is limited to in-frame clones, with some not included. Among 150,000 to 200,000 clones listed, roughly 80% were seen once. This CDR3 comprises 14 residues. CDR1 and CDR2 (germline): MDHEN, SYDVKM. Trimming took off 3 bases at V and 3 bases at J, with 12 bases between the two ends. V and J are TRBV28 and TRBJ2-7; D not resolved. Sequenced: peripheral blood. This clonotype originated in a woman in her 30s with acute or convalescent COVID-19. CDR3: CASSFHAGLYEQYF. DNA of the CDR3: TGTGCCAGCAGTTTTCACGCTGGCCTCTACGAGCAGTACTTC.